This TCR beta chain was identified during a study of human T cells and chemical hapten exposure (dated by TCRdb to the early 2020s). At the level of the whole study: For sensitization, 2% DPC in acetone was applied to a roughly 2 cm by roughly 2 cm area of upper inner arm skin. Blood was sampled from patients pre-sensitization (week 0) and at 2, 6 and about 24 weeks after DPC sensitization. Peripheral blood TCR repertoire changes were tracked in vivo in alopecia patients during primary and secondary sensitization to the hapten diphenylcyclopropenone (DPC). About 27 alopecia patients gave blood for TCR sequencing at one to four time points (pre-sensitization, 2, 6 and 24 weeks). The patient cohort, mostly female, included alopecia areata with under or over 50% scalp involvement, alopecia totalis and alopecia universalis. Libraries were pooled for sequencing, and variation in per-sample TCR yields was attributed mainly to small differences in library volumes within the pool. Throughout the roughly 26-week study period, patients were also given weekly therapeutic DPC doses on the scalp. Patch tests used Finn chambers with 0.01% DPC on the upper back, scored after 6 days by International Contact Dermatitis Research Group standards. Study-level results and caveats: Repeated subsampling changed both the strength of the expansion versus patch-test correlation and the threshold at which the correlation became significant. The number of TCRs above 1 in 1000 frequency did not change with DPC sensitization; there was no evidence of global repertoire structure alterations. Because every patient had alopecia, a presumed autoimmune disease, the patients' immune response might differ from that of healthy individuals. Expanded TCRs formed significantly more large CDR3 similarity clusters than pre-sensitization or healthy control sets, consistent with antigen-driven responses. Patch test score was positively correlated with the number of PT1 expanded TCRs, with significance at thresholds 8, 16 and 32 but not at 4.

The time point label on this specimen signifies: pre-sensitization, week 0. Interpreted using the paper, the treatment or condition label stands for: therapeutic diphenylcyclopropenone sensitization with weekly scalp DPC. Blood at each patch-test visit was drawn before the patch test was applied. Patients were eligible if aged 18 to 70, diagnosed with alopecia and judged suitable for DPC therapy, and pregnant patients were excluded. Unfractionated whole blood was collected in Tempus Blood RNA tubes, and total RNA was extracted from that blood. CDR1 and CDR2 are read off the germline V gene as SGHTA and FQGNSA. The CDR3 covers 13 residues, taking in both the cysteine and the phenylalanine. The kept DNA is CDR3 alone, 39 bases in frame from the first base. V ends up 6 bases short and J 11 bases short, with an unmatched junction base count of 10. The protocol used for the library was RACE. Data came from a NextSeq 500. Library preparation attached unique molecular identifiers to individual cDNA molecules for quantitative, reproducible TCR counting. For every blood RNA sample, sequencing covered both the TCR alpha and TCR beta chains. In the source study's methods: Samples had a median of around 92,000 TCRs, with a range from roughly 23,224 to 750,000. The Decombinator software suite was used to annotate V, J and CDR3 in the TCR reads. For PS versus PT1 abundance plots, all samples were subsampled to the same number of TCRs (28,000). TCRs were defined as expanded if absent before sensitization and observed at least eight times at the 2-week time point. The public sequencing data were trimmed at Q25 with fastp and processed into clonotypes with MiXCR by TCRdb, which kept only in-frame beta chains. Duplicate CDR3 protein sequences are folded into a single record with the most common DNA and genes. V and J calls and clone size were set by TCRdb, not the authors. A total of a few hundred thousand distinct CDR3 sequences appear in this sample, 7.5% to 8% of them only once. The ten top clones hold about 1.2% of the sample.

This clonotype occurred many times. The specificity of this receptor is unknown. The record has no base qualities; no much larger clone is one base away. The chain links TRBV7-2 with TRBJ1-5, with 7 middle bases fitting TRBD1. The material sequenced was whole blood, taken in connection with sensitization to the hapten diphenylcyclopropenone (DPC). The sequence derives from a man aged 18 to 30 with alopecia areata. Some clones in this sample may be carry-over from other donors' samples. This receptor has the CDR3 CASSRQGRLTQHF. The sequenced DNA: TGTGCCAGCAGTCGACAGGGACGTTTGACCCAGCATTTT.